These 17 T cell receptor beta chains came from one sample sequenced in a study of type 1 regulatory T cells. Antigens for these TCRs are unknown. Using its own MiXCR run on the reads, TCRdb lists one record per CDR3 protein. Counted here are around 69,000 distinct CDR3 sequences, around 57% occurring once; the ten biggest clones make up 7.6%. The sequencing sample was made of cultured T cells, either the whole culture or a sorted T cell fraction (not recorded which). The subset was: Tr1-enriched cell product generated in vitro against host alloantigens. These receptors all come from a human donor in good health.

The table lists this clonotype with a few counts. The chain uses TRBV6-5 and TRBJ2-2; D is tentatively TRBD1 or TRBD2 (5 bases each). The V end lost 11 bases, the J end lost 6 bases, and 19 bases lay between the germline ends. The CDR3 is made up of 14 amino acids. Looked up from germline, CDR1 is MNHEY and CDR2 is SVGAGI. The CDR3 loop reads CAVHGAISAGELFF. CDR3 nucleotides: TGTGCCGTCCACGGGGCCATCAGCGCCGGGGAGCTGTTTTTT.

This clonotype was detected a few times. This chain connects TRBV4-2 to TRBJ2-7, with D unresolved. The CDR3 spans 14 residues. Trimming took off 4 bases at V and 9 bases at J, with 19 bases between the two ends. Germline lookup yields CDR1 LGHNA and CDR2 YNFKEQ. In DNA form, the CDR3 reads TGTGCCAGCAGCCGGGAAGGTTCCCCTGACGGGCAGTACTTC. Translation gives CASSREGSPDGQYF.

The chain is built from TRBV15 and TRBJ1-1, with D perhaps matching TRBD1 (6 bases). CDR3 length: 13 residues. The V end lost 2 bases, the J end lost 8 bases, and 12 bases lay between the germline ends. The V gene's germline CDR1 is LNHNV and CDR2 YYDKDF (reference sequence). The CDR3 here is CATSRHFGGEAFF. Here the CDR3 DNA reads TGTGCCACCAGCAGACATTTCGGGGGCGAAGCTTTCTTT.

This rearrangement joins TRBV7-6 to TRBJ2-2; TRBD2 agrees at 12 bases. This CDR3 is 18 amino acids long. CDR1 and CDR2 (germline): SGHVS, FNYEAQ. The V gene end was trimmed by 5 bases and the J gene end by 2 bases; junction bases not matched to a gene: 9. As DNA, the CDR3 is TGTGCCAGCAGCCCCCAGACTAGCGGGGGTATTAACACCGGGGAGCTGTTTTTT. This sequence encodes CASSPQTSGGINTGELFF.

This clonotype was observed a handful of times. As DNA, the CDR3 is TGTGCCAGCAGTTTTAAGTCACTAGCCAAAAACATTCAGTACTTC. Amino acid sequence: CASSFKSLAKNIQYF. V gene TRBV12-3 or TRBV12-4 combines with J gene TRBJ2-4; D unresolved. This CDR3 spans 15 amino acids. Trimming pared 3 bases from V and 0 bases from J, leaving 9 bases between.

The sample holds many counts of this clonotype. The chain uses TRBV7-8 and TRBJ2-5; no definite D call. The CDR3 runs 11 residues. Deletions cut 3 bases from V and 5 bases from J, with 4 bases between. Germline-derived CDR1 and CDR2 are SGHVS and FQNEAQ. The CDR3 is CASSFVETQYF. The CDR3 bases are TGTGCCAGCAGCTTTGTCGAGACCCAGTACTTC.

The chain uses TRBV30 and TRBJ2-7; D perhaps matches TRBD1 (7 bases). Trimming took 7 bases from V and 2 from J, leaving 12 bases between them. Per germline, CDR1 GTSNPN and CDR2 SVGIG (reference sequence). The CDR3 spans 12 residues. The CDR3 here is CASDRRAYEQYF. The CDR3 DNA is TGTGCCTCGGACAGGAGGGCCTACGAGCAGTACTTC.

The CDR3 here is CARGLAGGNTGELFF. CDR3 bases: TGTGCCAGGGGACTAGCGGGAGGGAACACCGGGGAGCTGTTTTTT. The rearrangement links TRBV7-2 to TRBJ2-2; 15 bases line up with TRBD2. The CDR3 length is 15 residues. CDR1 and CDR2 (germline): SGHTA, FQGNSA. With 9 bases clipped from V and 1 base from J, the junction kept 0 bases outside the gene matches.

The chain is built from TRBV20-1 and TRBJ2-3; D is uncertain. The V end lost 3 bases, the J end lost 1 base, and 8 bases lay between the germline ends. CDR1 and CDR2 from the germline V gene are DFQATT and SNEGSKA (reference sequence). CDR3 length equals 13 residues. DNA of the CDR3: TGCAGTGCTAGTGATTGGGGCACAGATACGCAGTATTTT. This encodes CSASDWGTDTQYF.

This clonotype was seen more than once but under ten times. The chain links TRBV27 to TRBJ2-5; 9 bases align to TRBD1. Trimming cost V 8 bases and J 5 bases; bases outside gene matches: 9. CDR1 and CDR2 from the germline V gene are MNHEY and SMNVEV (reference sequence). The CDR3 extends over 14 amino acids. In DNA form, the CDR3 reads TGTGCCAGCCGTCAACGGGACAGGGTTGAGACCCAGTACTTC. Residues: CASRQRDRVETQYF.

V is TRBV4-3 and J is TRBJ2-1; TRBD2 agrees at 11 bases. Germline V gives CDR1 LGHNA, CDR2 YSLEER. The junction had 14 bases not matched to a gene; V was cut back by 1 base and J by 9 bases. The CDR3 covers 18 residues. CDR3 in DNA: TGCGCCAGCAGCCAAGCCATTGTAGCGGGAGGGCCGGGAGGTGAGCAGTTCTTC. Its translation: CASSQAIVAGGPGGEQFF.

About this clonotype itself: With a much larger clone just one base away, this may be a read error. The chain is built from TRBV27 and TRBJ2-7; D might be TRBD1 (5 bases). The germline V gene encodes CDR1 MNHEY and CDR2 SMNVEV (reference sequence). This CDR3 has 13 residues. Deletions cut 2 bases from V and 1 base from J, with 6 bases between. CDR3 region: CASSLNRSYEQYF. The CDR3 DNA sequence: TGTGCCAGCAGTTTAAACAGGTCCTACGAGCAGTACTTC.

The gene calls are TRBV12-3 or TRBV12-4 and TRBJ1-2; D is undetermined. With 3 bases removed from V and 3 bases from J, the gap between germline ends came to 8 bases. The length of the CDR3 is 13 residues. The CDR3 here is CASSFRVDYGYTF. CDR3 bases: TGTGCCAGCAGTTTTCGGGTTGACTATGGCTACACCTTC.

This rearrangement joins TRBV4-2 to TRBJ2-1; 8 positions agree with TRBD1. Germline CDR1 reads LGHNA; CDR2 reads YNFKEQ. The CDR3 runs to 16 residues. V shed 0 bases, J shed 8 bases, and the junction held 9 bases outside the gene matches. The DNA for the CDR3 is TGTGCCAGCAGCCAAGATCTACAGGGGGGACGCGATGAGCAGTTCTTC. Translating it yields CASSQDLQGGRDEQFF.

The chain recombines TRBV12-3 or TRBV12-4 with TRBJ1-5; D remains unclear. Trimming removed 0 bases from V and 0 bases from J, with 6 bases in between. This CDR3 region has 15 residues. The CDR3 spells CASSLAGLSNQPQHF. DNA for the CDR3: TGTGCCAGCAGTTTAGCAGGGCTTAGCAATCAGCCCCAGCATTTT.

This chain joins TRBV29-1 and TRBJ2-1; the match to TRBD2 covers 8 bases. Per germline, CDR1 SQVTM and CDR2 ANQGSEA. V trimming: 2 bases; J trimming: 8 bases; junction bases outside the gene matches: 17. There are 17 residues in the CDR3. CDR3 sequence (DNA): TGCAGCGTTGAATGTCGGGAGTGGCGGGAGGAGGGGCATGAGCAGTTCTTC. It translates to CSVECREWREEGHEQFF.

In its sample, this clonotype was seen a few times. The rearrangement joins TRBV5-1 to TRBJ2-7; TRBD1 or TRBD2 may be the D gene (5 bases each). The V gene's germline CDR1 is SGHRS and CDR2 YFSETQ. Trimming removed 4 bases at V and 3 bases at J, with 11 bases between. CDR3 length: 13 amino acids. In DNA, the CDR3 is TGCGCCAGCAGCCTGACAGAGGGCTACGAGCAGTACTTC. It yields the protein CASSLTEGYEQYF.